This T cell receptor (beta chain) was identified during a study of CD8 T cells in ankylosing spondylitis (dated by TCRdb to between 2016 and 2019). Study-wide context: The study set out to find disease-linked TCR variants by profiling T cell receptor beta repertoires in ankylosing spondylitis patients and healthy donors. In total, the full study cohort was made up of nearly 110 healthy donors and 25 or so ankylosing spondylitis patients. Peripheral blood was sampled, and synovial fluid was also collected from ankylosing spondylitis patients.

The V end gives up 6 bases and the J end 6 bases, leaving 4 bases in the junction not matched to a gene. As encoded in the germline V gene (reference sequence), CDR1 is DFQATT while CDR2 is SNEGSKA. Reading from cysteine to phenylalanine, the CDR3 counts 12 amino acids. The entry retains the CDR3 DNA only, 36 bases that are in frame from base 1. This clonotype was seen only a few times. There is no known antigen for this receptor. No base qualities exist here, and no much larger clone lies one base off it. The reads were generated on an Illumina HiSeq 2500. Quantitative 5'-RACE with molecular barcodes was the method used to prepare the TCR beta libraries. Regarding the original processing steps: A new computational method based on a probabilistic model of VDJ rearrangement was used to identify disease-linked TCR variants. Clones were called with MiXCR by TCRdb after fastp trimmed the public reads at Q25, and only in-frame beta chains were retained. CDR3 protein sequences are deduplicated, and each keeps its most common genes and DNA. The V and J calls and clone size are TCRdb's, not the authors'. The sample profile shows some 140,000 distinct CDR3 sequences; roughly 10% of them were found once. The ten largest clonotypes hold around 4.1% of the sample.

Study-wide findings and limitations: In peripheral blood, the disease-linked clones were found at relatively low frequencies and had a CD8+ phenotype. Some motif variants were previously reported in synovial fluid and blood of reactive arthritis patients, suggesting common disease-initiation mechanisms. A TCR beta motif made up of 7 to 9 highly homologous amino acid variants appeared to be characteristic of blood from ankylosing spondylitis patients. The disease-linked clones were reported as significantly enriched in matched synovial fluid samples from ankylosing spondylitis patients.

The chain uses TRBV20-1 and TRBJ2-2, with TRBD2 matching 7 junction bases. This receptor was taken from a female donor with ankylosing spondylitis or in good health (not recorded which). The specimen was blood, either unsorted or a sorted T cell fraction (not recorded which). The DNA sequence is TGCAGTGCCACGGGGGGAGCCGGGGAGCTGTTTTTT. Protein translation: CSATGGAGELFF.